This T cell receptor beta chain is from a study of T cells in Graves' hyperthyroidism and ophthalmopathy. Amplified TCR beta CDR3 regions derived from RNA transcripts. HTBI primers were the set used in a first-round RT-PCR of the TCR CDR3. TCRdb used MiXCR to reprocess the multiplex PCR reads, holding one entry per CDR3 protein. Seen here are roughly 700,000 distinct CDR3 sequences, approximately 15% observed once, and the top ten hold about 14%. Researchers defined stable Graves' hyperthyroidism as no ophthalmopathy progression within 18 months. Hyperthyroidism was newly diagnosed in patients aged 18 to 65 (duration under 2 months). Using approximately 10 ml of fresh peripheral blood, PBMCs were prepared. Germline-derived CDR1 and CDR2 are LNHDA and SQIVND (reference sequence). This CDR3 is built from 14 residues. V was clipped by 9 bases and J by 4 bases; unmatched bases: 8. This clonotype was counted ten times or more. Its antigen is not known.

Findings of the study overall: Ophthalmopathy prediction by the model preceded onset by a median approximately 6.9 months.

The chain is built from TRBV19 and TRBJ2-1, with 8 bases matching TRBD2. Sequenced sample: blood. This TCR came from a man aged 45-60 years with Graves' hyperthyroidism. CDR3 nucleotides: TGTGCCAGCAGCATTAGCGGGGTTTACAATGAGCAGTTCTTC. It codes for CASSISGVYNEQFF.